The entry below gives a single TCR beta chain sequence along with its context. In this sample, this clonotype turned up a few times. The clone's antigen remains unknown. No base-level quality is on record; no much larger clone is a single base apart. Amplification of TCR beta CDR3 regions was carried out from RNA transcripts. The TCR CDR3 was subjected to a first round of RT-PCR using the HTBI primer set and the Qiagen OneStep RT-PCR kit. Libraries were constructed in a second round of multiplex PCR, after which size selection and purification were carried out. Paired-end sequencing of the libraries was performed with 100 bp reads on an Illumina HiSeq2000. The authors' pipeline ran thus. SOAPnuke was used to process the raw data, throwing out any read that contained adapters or uncalled bases, had a mean Phred below 15, or lacked an exact constant-primer or identifier match. High-quality paired reads were merged with COPE v1.2.5, and unique nucleotide sequences were defined as clonotypes. Clonotypes were aligned to IMGT TRBV, TRBD and TRBJ reference segments using MiTCR v1.1. The analysis was restricted to V-J combinations with a frequency above 0.0001, which together covered 98% to 99.2% of the repertoires. The TCS score was defined as the ratio of F50 (clonal expansion) to E x V (chaos), calculated using BLOSUM62-based TCRdist between CDR3 peptides within each V-J. Welch's t-statistics and random forest reduced around 510 V-J features to fewer than 15, which were used in a naive Bayes classifier (R e1071). TCRdb handled the public reads itself, with Q25 trimming in fastp and clone calling in MiXCR, and kept productive beta chains. Rows merge per CDR3 protein into single entries with the most common DNA and genes. TCRdb's processing, not the study's, gives the V and J calls here. This sample comprises 360,000 or so distinct CDR3 sequences, 13% to 15% of them detected only once. 15% to 20% of the sample rests with the top ten.

This sample was taken from a study of T cells in Graves' hyperthyroidism and ophthalmopathy (dated by TCRdb to between 2018 and 2021). At the level of the whole study: Peripheral blood was collected at initial diagnosis, before any treatment. A discovery cohort of about a hundred patients, roughly 45 with Graves' ophthalmopathy and 57 with stable Graves' hyperthyroidism, was used to find distinguishing TCR V-J signatures. Prospective prediction of ophthalmopathy was tested in an independent validation cohort of about 19 hyperthyroidism patients and roughly 16 patients who later progressed to ophthalmopathy. After sampling, hyperthyroidism patients received methimazole starting at 30 mg daily, and ophthalmopathy patients received high-dose intravenous methylprednisolone. The paper describes TCR Vbeta CDR3 sequencing of about 140 peripheral blood samples, made up of roughly 45 ophthalmopathy patients, roughly 75 hyperthyroidism patients and some 17 progressor patients. For training and testing, the 100 or so patients in the discovery cohort were randomly divided in a 7:3 ratio. In several Graves' hyperthyroidism patients, the study also compared T-cell repertoires from thyroid tissue with T-cell repertoires from blood.

What the work shows at the level of the full study, not this receptor alone: Sample size was not statistically predetermined, and blinding of investigators to group allocation was not performed. In validation, the model predicted progression to ophthalmopathy a median of about 6.8 months before onset, with about 64% sensitivity and 72.22% specificity. A model built on a 13 V-J signature distinguished ophthalmopathy from stable hyperthyroidism, reaching about 88% sensitivity and around 81% specificity in cross-validation and 80%/75% in testing. Most expanded thyroid clonotypes (frequency above 0.001) were also found in blood, which suggests that blood repertoires may mirror thyroid immune responses.

Counted from cysteine to phenylalanine, this CDR3 has 15 amino acids. Just the 45-base CDR3 DNA is kept, in frame starting at base 1. CDR1 and CDR2 are drawn from the germline V gene: SGHRS, YFSETQ. V has 3 bases trimmed and J has 3 bases trimmed; junction bases matching no gene number 6. In the ophthalmopathy patients, disease was moderately to severely active, with a Clinical Activity Score of 3 or more, a NOSPECS grade of 4 or more, and a duration of less than 3 months. Any patient with an uncontrolled infection, another autoimmune disease, pregnancy or lactation was excluded. Clinical symptoms, serum thyroxine and TRAb, thyroid ultrasound, and orbital computed tomography formed the basis for the diagnoses. Ficoll-Paque density gradient centrifugation was used to isolate PBMCs from about 9 ml of fresh peripheral blood. Total RNA was extracted with Trizol reagent, and quality was checked on an Agilent 2100 Bioanalyzer.

The sequence is built from TRBV5-1 and TRBJ2-4; 7 central nucleotides agree with TRBD2. The sample consisted of blood. This TCR derives from a woman between 55 and 75 years old with Graves' ophthalmopathy. The CDR3 is CASSWGGEGKNIQYF. The DNA sequence is as follows: TGCGCCAGCAGCTGGGGGGGTGAGGGCAAAAACATTCAGTACTTC. Reference TRBV5-1 and TRBJ2-4 proteins supply the regions before and after the CDR3; the full variable domain is: KAGVTQTPRYLIKTRGQQVTLSCSPISGHRSVSWYQQTPGQGLQFLFEYFSETQRNKGNFPGRFSGRQFSNSRSEMNVSTLELGDSALYLCASSWGGEGKNIQYFGAGTRLSVL.